This T cell receptor (beta chain) was retrieved from a study of blood T cell repertoires in COVID-19. Study-level information: COVID-19 samples, acute and convalescent, were from the United States, Italy and Spain. From T cells, B-cell-depleted T cells, or PBMCs came the material, which was cDNA or gDNA.

This clone showed up just once. Unmatched junction bases numbered 4, after V lost 3 bases and J lost 0 bases. The CDR3 is 17 residues long. The germline CDR1 and CDR2 sequences are KGHDR and SFDVKD. Under the authors' procedure: The assay estimated nucleated cells by amplifying reference gene primers. Here immunoSEQ multiplex PCR was the method, and the copy in TCRdb shows in-frame clones only, minus some. The V and J calls and the clone size are those of that table, but D and trimming were determined from the DNA. The sample records 200,000 to 300,000 clones, approximately 80% being singletons. The sample taken for sequencing was peripheral blood. The chain couples TRBV24-1 to TRBJ2-2; TRBD1 agrees at 9 bases. The receptor was derived from a woman older than 75 with acute or convalescent COVID-19. CDR3 in amino acids: CATSDPQGATNTGELFF. CDR3 nucleotide sequence: TGTGCCACCAGTGATCCACAGGGGGCAACGAACACCGGGGAGCTGTTTTTT.